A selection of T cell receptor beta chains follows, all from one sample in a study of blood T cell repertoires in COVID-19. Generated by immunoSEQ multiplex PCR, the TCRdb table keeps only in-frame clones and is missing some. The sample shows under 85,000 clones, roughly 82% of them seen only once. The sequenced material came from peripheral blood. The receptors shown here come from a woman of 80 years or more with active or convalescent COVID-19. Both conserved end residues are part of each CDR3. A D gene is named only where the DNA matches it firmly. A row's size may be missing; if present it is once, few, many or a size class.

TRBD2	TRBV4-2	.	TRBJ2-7	CASSQDASGPYEQYF	TGTGCCAGCAGCCAAGATGCTAGCGGACCGTACGAGCAGTACTTC
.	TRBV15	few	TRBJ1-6	CATSSSQGNNSPLHF	TGTGCCACCAGCAGTTCGCAGGGCAATAATTCACCCCTCCACTTT
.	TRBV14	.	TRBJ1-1	CASSPRRGDTEAFF	TGTGCCAGCAGTCCTAGACGGGGGGACACTGAAGCTTTCTTT
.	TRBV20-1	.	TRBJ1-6	CSANDPGSNYNSPLHF	TGCAGTGCTAATGACCCGGGATCCAACTATAATTCACCCCTCCACTTT
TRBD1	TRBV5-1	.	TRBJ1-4	CASSLSGTGDEKLFF	TGCGCCAGCAGCCTATCCGGGACAGGGGATGAAAAACTGTTTTTT
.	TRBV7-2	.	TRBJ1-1	CASSRDFGDTEAFF	TGTGCCAGCAGCCGGGACTTTGGCGACACTGAAGCTTTCTTT
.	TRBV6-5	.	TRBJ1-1	CASSYQIPHRDAFF	TGTGCCAGCAGTTACCAGATACCCCACAGGGACGCTTTCTTT
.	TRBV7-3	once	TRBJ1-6	CASSLYRAGNNSPLHF	TGTGCCAGCAGCTTATACAGGGCAGGGAATAATTCACCCCTCCACTTT
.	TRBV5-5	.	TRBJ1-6	CASSLDSPSSYNSPLHF	TGTGCCAGCAGCTTGGACTCCCCGAGCTCCTATAATTCACCCCTCCACTTT
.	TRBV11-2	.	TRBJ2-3	CASSLVGGASTDTQYF	TGTGCCAGCAGCTTAGTGGGGGGGGCTAGCACAGATACGCAGTATTTT
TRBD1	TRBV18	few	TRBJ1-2	CASSPENRGGYTF	TGTGCCAGCTCACCTGAAAACAGGGGTGGCTACACCTTC
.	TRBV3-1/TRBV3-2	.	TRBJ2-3	CASSQDRFGTQYF	TGTGCCAGCAGCCAAGATCGGTTCGGTACGCAGTATTTT
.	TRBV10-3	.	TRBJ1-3	CAISAGGNFNTIYF	TGTGCCATCAGTGCCGGGGGAAACTTCAACACCATATATTTT
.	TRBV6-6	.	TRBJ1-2	CASRLLGGRYGYTF	TGTGCCAGCAGACTACTAGGAGGGAGGTATGGCTACACCTTC
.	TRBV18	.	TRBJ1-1	CASSPLAALNTEAFF	TGTGCCAGCTCACCACTAGCCGCCTTGAACACTGAAGCTTTCTTT
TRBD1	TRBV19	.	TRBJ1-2	CASSMAGQPYGYTF	TGTGCCAGTAGTATGGCGGGACAGCCTTATGGCTACACCTTC
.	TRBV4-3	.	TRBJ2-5	CASSQGARTDQETQYF	TGCGCCAGCAGCCAAGGGGCCAGGACAGATCAAGAGACCCAGTACTTC
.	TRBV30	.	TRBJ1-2	CARTAQGFGYTF	TGTGCCAGGACGGCCCAGGGGTTTGGCTACACCTTC
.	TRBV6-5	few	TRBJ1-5	CASRPAGTYQPQHF	TGTGCCAGTCGACCTGCAGGAACCTATCAGCCCCAGCATTTT
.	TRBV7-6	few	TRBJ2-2	CASSLNQITSRAGELFF	TGTGCCAGCAGCTTAAATCAAATAACTAGCAGAGCCGGGGAGCTGTTTTTT
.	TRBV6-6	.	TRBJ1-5	CASSYDEVSNQPQHF	TGTGCCAGCAGTTACGACGAGGTAAGTAATCAGCCCCAGCATTTT
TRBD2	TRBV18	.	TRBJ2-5	CASSRTSGGANQETQYF	TGTGCCAGCTCCCGGACTAGCGGGGGGGCAAACCAAGAGACCCAGTACTTC
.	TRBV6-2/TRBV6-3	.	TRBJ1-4	CASSYCPLGLLNEKLFF	TGTGCCAGCAGTTACTGCCCCTTGGGGCTGCTAAATGAAAAACTGTTTTTT
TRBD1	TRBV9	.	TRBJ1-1	CASSAGQGFVLEAFF	TGTGCCAGCAGCGCCGGACAGGGCTTTGTCCTTGAAGCTTTCTTT
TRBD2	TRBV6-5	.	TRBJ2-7	CASKASGSSYEQYF	TGTGCCAGCAAAGCTAGCGGGAGTTCCTACGAGCAGTACTTC
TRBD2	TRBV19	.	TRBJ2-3	CASRRAGVTDTQYF	TGTGCCAGTAGGAGAGCGGGGGTCACAGATACGCAGTATTTT
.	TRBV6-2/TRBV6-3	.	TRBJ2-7	CASSYGGIYEQYF	TGTGCCAGCAGTTACGGCGGGATTTACGAGCAGTACTTC
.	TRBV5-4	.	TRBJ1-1	CASSPYGSEAFF	TGTGCCAGCAGCCCGTATGGCTCTGAAGCTTTCTTT
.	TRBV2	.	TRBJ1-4	CASSLAGLTNEKLFF	TGTGCCAGCAGTTTAGCAGGGTTAACTAATGAAAAACTGTTTTTT
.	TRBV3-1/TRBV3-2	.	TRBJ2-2	CASSMRLRPQGELFF	TGTGCCAGCAGTATGCGACTCCGTCCTCAAGGGGAGCTGTTTTTT
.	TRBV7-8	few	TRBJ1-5	CASSPERVPNGNQPQHF	TGTGCCAGCAGCCCAGAACGGGTACCTAATGGCAATCAGCCCCAGCATTTT
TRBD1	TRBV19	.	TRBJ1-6	CAINRGGDSPLHF	TGTGCCATTAACAGGGGAGGCGATTCACCCCTCCACTTT
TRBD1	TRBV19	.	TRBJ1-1	CASSPDRGTEAFF	TGTGCCAGTAGCCCGGACAGGGGAACTGAAGCTTTCTTT
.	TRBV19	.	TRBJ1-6	CASKRGGNSPLHF	TGTGCCTCCAAAAGGGGTGGGAATTCACCCCTCCACTTT
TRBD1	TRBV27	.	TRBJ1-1	CASQDRGFEAFF	TGTGCCAGCCAGGACAGGGGATTTGAAGCTTTCTTT
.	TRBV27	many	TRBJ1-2	CASSFTSGSANYGYTF	TGTGCCAGCAGTTTTACCTCAGGGTCCGCTAACTATGGCTACACCTTC
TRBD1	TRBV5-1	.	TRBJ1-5	CASSLTGGGNQPQHF	TGCGCCAGCAGTCTTACAGGGGGGGGTAATCAGCCCCAGCATTTT